Presented here are 2 T cell receptor beta chains from one specimen sequenced in a study of blood T cell repertoires in COVID-19. Clones were read by immunoSEQ multiplex PCR, and TCRdb kept only the in-frame ones, dropping some. The sample has a few hundred thousand clones; around 84% are singletons. Sequencing was performed on PBMCs or T cells enriched from blood (not recorded which). The receptors derive from a middle-aged man who had recovered from COVID-19.

This clone was counted once. The chain carries TRBV9 and TRBJ2-7; D might be TRBD1 (5 bases). The germline gives CDR1 SGDLS, CDR2 YYNGEE. V dropped 3 bases and J dropped 3 bases, with 10 bases sitting between them. CDR3 length equals 13 residues. The CDR3 reads CASSAGHGYEQYF. The CDR3, as DNA: TGTGCCAGCAGCGCAGGACACGGCTACGAGCAGTACTTC.

The rearrangement joins TRBV30 to TRBJ2-7; tentatively, D is TRBD2 (6 bases). V dropped 3 bases and J dropped 2 bases, with 14 bases sitting between them. The germline gives CDR1 GTSNPN, CDR2 SVGIG (reference sequence). The CDR3 contains 14 residues. The CDR3 sequence is CAWSRGTSPYEQYF. In DNA form, the CDR3 reads TGTGCCTGGAGCCGAGGGACTTCTCCCTACGAGCAGTACTTC.